One sample yielded the 28 T cell receptor beta chains listed below, sequenced in a study of T cells in Graves' hyperthyroidism and ophthalmopathy. The source material, RNA transcripts, was used to amplify TCR beta CDR3 regions. First-round RT-PCR of the TCR CDR3 relied on the HTBI primer set. TCRdb used MiXCR to reprocess the multiplex PCR reads, holding one entry per CDR3 protein. The sample has more than 450,000 distinct CDR3 sequences; 15% to 20% are singletons. Sequenced sample: blood. Receptors originate from a man aged 35-49 years with Graves' ophthalmopathy.

This clonotype was counted ten times or more. This chain joins TRBV5-1 and TRBJ1-1; TRBD1 matches 7 bases. CDR1 and CDR2 (germline): SGHRS, YFSETQ. The CDR3 totals 16 residues. Trimming at V came to 1 base and at J to 3 bases, leaving 9 bases not matched to a gene. CDR3 DNA sequence: TGCGCCAGCAGCTTGAGGCAGGGGGTCCGGGACACTGAAGCTTTCTTT. It encodes CASSLRQGVRDTEAFF.

V usage is TRBV5-1 and J usage is TRBJ1-2; TRBD1 aligns across 7 bases. The CDR3 has 16 residues. Germline V gene sequence: CDR1 SGHRS, CDR2 YFSETQ. V lost 4 bases to trimming and J lost 6 bases; unmatched junction nucleotides: 15. The CDR3 loop reads CASSPPLTGAGDGYTF. The DNA for the CDR3 is TGCGCCAGCAGCCCTCCCCTCACAGGGGCTGGGGATGGCTACACCTTC.

The chain couples TRBV5-1 to TRBJ2-7, with D maybe TRBD1 (5 bases). The CDR3 runs 15 residues. Germline V CDR1 and CDR2: SGHRS, YFSETQ. The V gene lost 0 bases and the J gene lost 7 bases, with 17 bases spanning the gap. The DNA of the CDR3 is TGCGCCAGCAGCTTGGAGGGGCTGACAGCTCGGGAGCAGTACTTC. Its translation is CASSLEGLTAREQYF.

This clonotype was detected a few times. The V and J genes are TRBV5-1 and TRBJ1-5; D gene unclear. The germline V gene encodes CDR1 SGHRS and CDR2 YFSETQ. V was clipped by 5 bases and J by 0 bases, with 12 bases between them. This CDR3 region has 15 residues. The CDR3 DNA sequence: TGCGCCAGCAGAGAAGACCTTAATAGCAATCAGCCCCAGCATTTT. Protein sequence: CASREDLNSNQPQHF.

This clonotype was picked up a small number of times. V gene TRBV20-1 combines with J gene TRBJ2-1; 9 bases are shared with TRBD2. J lost 8 bases, V lost 2 bases, and 7 bases had no gene match. The germline V gene encodes CDR1 DFQATT and CDR2 SNEGSKA (reference sequence). This CDR3 is 14 amino acids long. Here the CDR3 DNA reads TGCAGTGCTAGACTAGCGGGGCCCAAAGATGAGCAGTTCTTC. This translates into CSARLAGPKDEQFF.

This clonotype was seen more than once but under ten times. This chain uses TRBV20-1 with TRBJ1-5; 7 bases are a match to TRBD1. V shed 6 bases, J shed 4 bases, and the junction held 12 bases outside the gene matches. From germline, CDR1 is DFQATT and CDR2 SNEGSKA (reference sequence). The CDR3 length is 15 residues. DNA of the CDR3: TGCAGTGCGAAGATGCCGGGACAGCCTAATCAGCCCCAGCATTTT. Translated: CSAKMPGQPNQPQHF.

CDR3 sequence: CASSDGRIKFYEQYF. CDR3 nucleotides: TGTGCCAGCAGCGACGGCCGAATCAAGTTTTACGAGCAGTACTTC. The V call is TRBV5-6, the J call TRBJ2-7; D unresolved. Trimming removed 4 bases at V and 4 bases at J, with 18 bases between. CDR3 length: 15 residues. The germline V gene has CDR1 SGHDT and CDR2 YYEEEE.

This clonotype was detected a few times. The chain carries TRBV29-1 and TRBJ2-7; no clear D. The germline CDR1 and CDR2 sequences are SQVTM and ANQGSEA. V was cut by 6 bases and J by 2 bases, with 14 bases left in between. The CDR3 covers 13 residues. The CDR3 DNA is TGCAGCGTCCGGACCCGGCTAACCTACGAGCAGTACTTC. Translation gives CSVRTRLTYEQYF.

The sample holds many counts of this clonotype. This rearrangement joins TRBV2 to TRBJ2-3; D remains unclear. V was clipped by 5 bases and J by 5 bases, with 11 bases between them. There are 13 residues in the CDR3. CDR1 is SNHLY and CDR2 is FYNNEI in the germline V gene. CDR3 loop: CASSPTRIDTQYF. As DNA, the CDR3 is TGTGCCAGCAGTCCGACCCGAATAGATACGCAGTATTTT.

This sequence joins TRBV20-1 and TRBJ1-2; D is uncertain. CDR1 DFQATT and CDR2 SNEGSKA come from the germline V gene (reference sequence). The ends were cut back, 5 bases at V and 5 bases at J, with 15 bases in the middle. This CDR3 region has 13 residues. This CDR3 reads CSAFGPETYGYTF. The CDR3 bases are TGCAGTGCTTTTGGGCCCGAAACTTATGGCTACACCTTC.

This clonotype was observed at least ten times. The chain is built from TRBV11-1 and TRBJ2-3, with D hard to call. Germline assignment: CDR1 SGHAT and CDR2 FQDESV (reference sequence). Trimming pared 5 bases from V and 4 bases from J, leaving 13 bases between. This CDR3 spans 14 amino acids. The CDR3 nucleotides read TGTGCCAGCAGCCGCCAGGTCGGTCCAGATACGCAGTATTTT. Protein: CASSRQVGPDTQYF.

This clonotype showed up many times. The chain has TRBV20-1 and TRBJ2-1; 10 bases map to TRBD2. The J segment lost 7 bases and the V segment lost 1 base, leaving 4 bases of the junction unmatched. This CDR3 spans 14 amino acids. From germline, CDR1 is DFQATT and CDR2 SNEGSKA (reference sequence). In DNA form, the CDR3 reads TGCAGTGCTAGAGCCGGACTAGCGGTAAATGAGCAGTTCTTC. Residues: CSARAGLAVNEQFF.

This clonotype was picked up one time. This chain joins TRBV2 and TRBJ1-2; D is ambiguous. CDR1 is SNHLY, CDR2 FYNNEI, per germline. V was shortened by 7 bases and J by 5 bases, with 8 bases between the two germline ends. The CDR3 covers 11 residues. This CDR3 is CASKASYGYTF. DNA of the CDR3: TGTGCCAGCAAGGCTTCTTATGGCTACACCTTC.

This clonotype was seen a few times. The V gene is TRBV20-1, the J gene TRBJ2-1, with 13 bases identical to TRBD2. Trimming took 4 bases from V and 8 from J; bases not matched to a gene: 5. This CDR3 spans 14 amino acids. The germline V gene encodes CDR1 DFQATT and CDR2 SNEGSKA (reference sequence). The CDR3 spells CSATTSGGAYEQFF. CDR3 coding DNA: TGCAGTGCTACAACTAGCGGGGGGGCGTATGAGCAGTTCTTC.

V is TRBV13 and J is TRBJ2-7, with D perhaps matching TRBD2 (6 bases). Germline CDR1 PRHDT, CDR2 FYEKMQ (reference sequence). The CDR3 extends over 16 amino acids. Between the trimmed V and J ends, which lost 5 bases and 3 bases, there was a span of 20 bases. The CDR3 nucleotides are TGTGCCAGCAGCGCCTCCGGGGCACTAGCAGTCTACGAGCAGTACTTC. Translating it yields CASSASGALAVYEQYF.

This clonotype was detected ten times or more. J is TRBJ2-5 and V is TRBV11-1; D call uncertain. Trimming shortened V by 1 base and J by 5 bases, and 11 bases separated the two germline ends. The CDR3 extends over 14 amino acids. CDR1 is SGHAT, CDR2 FQDESV, per germline (reference sequence). The CDR3 DNA is TGTGCCAGCAGCTTAGGATGGGTGAGGGAGACCCAGTACTTC. It yields the protein CASSLGWVRETQYF.

The rearrangement uses TRBV2 and TRBJ2-4; the D is unclear. Trimming left V 1 base short and J 7 bases short, with 11 bases between. CDR1 and CDR2 (germline): SNHLY, FYNNEI. The CDR3 is 14 residues long. The CDR3 DNA reads as TGTGCCAGCAGTGAAGGCAGGCCGGGTAACATTCAGTACTTC. Translation gives CASSEGRPGNIQYF.

CDR3: CASSYRGTPRDGYTF. The CDR3 DNA reads as TGTGCCAGCAGTTACCGTGGGACCCCGAGAGATGGCTACACCTTC. The V gene is TRBV6-2 or TRBV6-3, the J gene TRBJ1-2; tentative D call: TRBD1 (5 bases). Per germline, CDR1 MNHEY and CDR2 SVGEGT. V was clipped by 2 bases and J by 6 bases, with 16 bases between them. CDR3 length equals 15 residues.

The J gene is TRBJ2-2, the V gene TRBV5-1, with D uncertain. With 0 bases removed from V and 2 bases from J, the gap between germline ends came to 11 bases. The CDR3 contains 16 residues. Germline values: CDR1 SGHRS, CDR2 YFSETQ. The CDR3, as DNA: TGCGCCAGCAGCTTGGAGGGTAGAACTAACACCGGGGAGCTGTTTTTT. Its protein product is CASSLEGRTNTGELFF.

This clonotype appeared many times. The chain links TRBV5-8 to TRBJ2-7, with a tentative D call TRBD1 (6 bases). The CDR3 covers 15 residues. The germline V gene has CDR1 SGHTS and CDR2 YDEGEE. V dropped 2 bases and J dropped 4 bases, with 16 bases sitting between them. The CDR3 sequence: CASSFRDTTTYEQYF. CDR3 in DNA: TGTGCCAGCAGCTTCCGGGACACTACCACTTACGAGCAGTACTTC.

The chain has TRBV10-3 and TRBJ2-7; possibly TRBD1 for D (5 bases). The CDR3 contains 17 residues. Germline V gene sequence: CDR1 ENHRY, CDR2 SYGVKD. V lost 6 bases and J lost 1, with 22 bases in between. CDR3 region: CAIRSSERQTPSYEQYF. The DNA of the CDR3 is TGTGCCATCAGATCCAGTGAGAGACAGACTCCTTCCTACGAGCAGTACTTC.

This clonotype was seen repeatedly, ten times or more. The genes are TRBV20-1 and TRBJ2-3; TRBD2 agrees at 11 bases. This CDR3 comprises 14 residues. V lost 5 bases, J lost 3 bases, and 4 bases stayed unmatched. CDR1 DFQATT and CDR2 SNEGSKA come from the germline V gene (reference sequence). The CDR3 loop reads CSALGLAGTDTQYF. DNA of the CDR3: TGCAGTGCTCTCGGACTAGCGGGTACAGATACGCAGTATTTT.

This clonotype was counted only a few times. The chain is built from TRBV24-1 and TRBJ2-7, with 14 bases fitting TRBD2. This CDR3 has 15 residues. CDR1 KGHDR and CDR2 SFDVKD come from the germline V gene. CDR3 residues: CDWRLAGGISYEQYF. The CDR3 coding sequence is TGTGATTGGCGACTAGCGGGAGGGATCTCCTACGAGCAGTACTTC.

About this clonotype itself: This may arise from a read error, as a much more abundant clone is one base away. The chain carries TRBV27 and TRBJ2-3; 8 nucleotides align to TRBD2. This CDR3 spans 15 amino acids. Germline V gives CDR1 MNHEY, CDR2 SMNVEV (reference sequence). V lost 2 bases and J lost 4; bases outside the gene matches: 5. Written as DNA, the CDR3 is TGTGCCAGCAGTTTACTCGGGAGGGGGGCAGATACGCAGTATTTT. It yields the protein CASSLLGRGADTQYF.

This clonotype has a count of ten or more. J is TRBJ2-3 and V is TRBV20-1, with 8 bases matching TRBD2. Losses at the gene ends were 4 bases for V and 1 base for J; bases not matched to a gene: 7. The CDR3 is 15 amino acids. Germline V CDR1 and CDR2: DFQATT, SNEGSKA (reference sequence). In DNA form, the CDR3 reads TGCAGTGCTATTACCTTAGCGGGGCGCACAGATACGCAGTATTTT. Encoded protein: CSAITLAGRTDTQYF.

This clonotype was seen only a few times. The chain joins TRBV14 to TRBJ2-1, with 7 bases lining up with TRBD2. In germline, CDR1 is SGHDN, CDR2 FVKESK. CDR3 length: 13 residues. The ends lost 1 base at V and 6 bases at J; junction bases unmatched: 0. The DNA for the CDR3 is TGTGCCAGCAGCCAAGGGGGGGGCAATGAGCAGTTCTTC. The encoded protein is CASSQGGGNEQFF.

The genes are TRBV27 and TRBJ2-1; TRBD2 is a possible D gene (5 bases). The V end was cut by 9 bases, the J end by 2 bases, with 11 bases between. The CDR3 covers 13 residues. The germline V gene has CDR1 MNHEY and CDR2 SMNVEV (reference sequence). CDR3 in amino acids: CASRGSAYNEQFF. As DNA, the CDR3 is TGTGCCAGTCGAGGTAGCGCCTACAATGAGCAGTTCTTC.

This clonotype was found a few times. The V gene is TRBV7-9, the J gene TRBJ2-7; 9 nucleotides line up with TRBD2. The germline gives CDR1 SEHNR, CDR2 FQNEAQ (reference sequence). V lost 0 bases and J lost 2; bases outside the gene matches: 5. The CDR3 covers 16 residues. This CDR3 is CASSLATSGSTYEQYF. CDR3 coding DNA: TGTGCCAGCAGCTTAGCGACTAGCGGAAGTACCTACGAGCAGTACTTC.